This TCR beta chain was sequenced during a study of long-term antiretroviral therapy in people with HIV. The CDR3 extends over 16 amino acids. Trimming pared 0 bases from V and 2 bases from J, leaving 13 bases between. Germline CDR1 reads SGHDT; CDR2 reads YYEEEE. This was the immunoSEQ v3.0 assay at survey level. TCRdb's table, derived via immunoSEQ multiplex PCR, lists solely in-frame clones and lacks some. The sample carries some 28,000 clones, more than 80% recorded once. The source was unsorted PBMCs, collected 0.3 years after starting antiretroviral therapy. The chain has TRBV5-6 and TRBJ2-3; D unresolved. The TCR was taken from a man aged 35-49 years with HIV. In DNA form, the CDR3 reads TGTGCCAGCAGCTTGGCCATTGACGGCAACACAGATACGCAGTATTTT. This gives the protein CASSLAIDGNTDTQYF.